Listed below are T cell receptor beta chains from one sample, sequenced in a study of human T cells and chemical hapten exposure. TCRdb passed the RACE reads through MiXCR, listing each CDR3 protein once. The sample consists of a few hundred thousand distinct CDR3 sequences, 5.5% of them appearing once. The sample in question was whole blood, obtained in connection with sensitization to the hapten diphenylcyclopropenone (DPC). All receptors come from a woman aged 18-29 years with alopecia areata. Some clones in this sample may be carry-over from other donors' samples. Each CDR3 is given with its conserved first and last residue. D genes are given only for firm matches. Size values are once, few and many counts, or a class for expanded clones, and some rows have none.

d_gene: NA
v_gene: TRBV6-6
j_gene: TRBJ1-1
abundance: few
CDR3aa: CASSLQGLVGTEAFF
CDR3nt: TGTGCCAGCAGCCTACAGGGATTGGTTGGCACTGAAGCTTTCTTT

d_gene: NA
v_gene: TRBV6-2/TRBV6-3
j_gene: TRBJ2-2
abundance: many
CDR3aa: CASSWDYTGELFF
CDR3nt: TGTGCCAGCAGTTGGGACTACACCGGGGAGCTGTTTTTT

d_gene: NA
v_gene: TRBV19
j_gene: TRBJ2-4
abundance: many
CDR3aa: CASSIDFTSNIQYF
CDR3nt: TGTGCCAGTAGTATAGATTTCACATCAAACATTCAGTACTTC

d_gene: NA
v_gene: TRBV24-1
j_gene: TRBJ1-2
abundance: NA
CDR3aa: CAATPDYGYTF
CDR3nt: TGTGCCGCCACTCCTGACTATGGCTACACCTTC

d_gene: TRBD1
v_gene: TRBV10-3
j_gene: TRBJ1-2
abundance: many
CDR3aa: CAISEWTGAGSDYTF
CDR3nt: TGTGCCATCAGTGAGTGGACAGGGGCCGGGAGTGACTACACCTTC

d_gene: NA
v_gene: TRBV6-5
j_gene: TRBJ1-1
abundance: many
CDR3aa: CASSYRGMTEAFF
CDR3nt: TGTGCCAGCAGTTACCGTGGGATGACTGAAGCTTTCTTT

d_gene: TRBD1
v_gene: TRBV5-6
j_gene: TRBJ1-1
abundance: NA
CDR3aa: CASSLYRGLGNTEAFF
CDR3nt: TGTGCCAGCAGCTTGTACAGGGGGCTGGGGAACACTGAAGCTTTCTTT

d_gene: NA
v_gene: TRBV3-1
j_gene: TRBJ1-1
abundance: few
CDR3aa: CASSRQGVTEAFF
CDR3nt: TGTGCCAGCAGCCGACAAGGGGTCACTGAAGCTTTCTTT

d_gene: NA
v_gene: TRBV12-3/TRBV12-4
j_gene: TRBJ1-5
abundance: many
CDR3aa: CASSRRVNQPQHF
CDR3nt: TGTGCCAGCAGTCGCAGGGTTAATCAGCCCCAGCATTTT

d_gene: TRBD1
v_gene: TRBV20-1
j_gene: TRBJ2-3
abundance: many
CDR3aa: CSARVGGGQGHTDTQYF
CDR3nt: TGCAGTGCTAGAGTAGGTGGAGGACAGGGACACACAGATACGCAGTATTTT

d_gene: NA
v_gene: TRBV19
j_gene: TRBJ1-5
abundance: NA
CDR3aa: CASSFGDIGINQPQHF
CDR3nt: TGTGCCAGTAGTTTCGGGGACATTGGCATTAATCAGCCCCAGCATTTT

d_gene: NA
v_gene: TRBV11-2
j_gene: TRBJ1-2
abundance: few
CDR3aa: CASSLIDRLNYGYTF
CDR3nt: TGTGCCAGCAGCTTAATTGACAGACTTAACTATGGCTACACCTTC

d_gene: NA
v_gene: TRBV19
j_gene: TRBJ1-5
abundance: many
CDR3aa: CASSRQNSNQPQHF
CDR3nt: TGTGCCAGTAGTCGTCAGAATAGCAATCAGCCCCAGCATTTT

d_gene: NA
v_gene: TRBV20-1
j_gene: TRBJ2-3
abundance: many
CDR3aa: CSAQGDTDTQYF
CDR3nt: TGCAGTGCTCAAGGGGACACAGATACGCAGTATTTT

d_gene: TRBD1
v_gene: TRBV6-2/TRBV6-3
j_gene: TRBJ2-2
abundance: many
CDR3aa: CASSGIRDRVIHTGELFF
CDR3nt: TGTGCCAGCAGTGGGATACGGGACAGGGTCATCCACACCGGGGAGCTGTTTTTT

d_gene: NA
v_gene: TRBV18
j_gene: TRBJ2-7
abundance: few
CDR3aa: CASSQDSGEQYF
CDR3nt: TGTGCCAGCTCTCAGGACTCCGGCGAGCAGTACTTC

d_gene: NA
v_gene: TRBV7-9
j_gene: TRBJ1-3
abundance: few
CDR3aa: CAGSLSGNTIYF
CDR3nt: TGTGCCGGCTCGCTCTCTGGAAACACCATATATTTT

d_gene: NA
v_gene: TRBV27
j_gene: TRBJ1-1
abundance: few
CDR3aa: CASSKGTSSINTEAFF
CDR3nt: TGTGCCAGCAGTAAAGGGACATCCTCGATAAACACTGAAGCTTTCTTT

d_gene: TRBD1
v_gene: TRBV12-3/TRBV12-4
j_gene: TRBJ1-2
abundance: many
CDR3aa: CASSFGQARGYTF
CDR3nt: TGTGCCAGCAGTTTCGGACAGGCTAGAGGCTACACCTTC

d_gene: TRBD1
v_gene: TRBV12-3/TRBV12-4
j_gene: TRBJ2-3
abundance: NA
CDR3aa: CASSPMGQGSTDTQYF
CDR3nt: TGTGCCAGCAGTCCCATGGGACAGGGGTCAACAGATACGCAGTATTTT

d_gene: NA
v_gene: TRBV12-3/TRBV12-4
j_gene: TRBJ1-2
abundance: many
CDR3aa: CASSLEGYGYTF
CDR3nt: TGTGCCAGCAGTCTAGAGGGCTATGGCTACACCTTC

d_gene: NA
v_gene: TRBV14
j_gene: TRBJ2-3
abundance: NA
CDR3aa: CASSQGPAGTVTDTQYF
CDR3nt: TGTGCCAGCAGCCAAGGACCAGCAGGAACCGTCACAGATACGCAGTATTTT

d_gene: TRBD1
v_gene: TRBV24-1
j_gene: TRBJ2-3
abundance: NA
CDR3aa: CATSDFTGEDTQYF
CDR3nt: TGTGCCACCAGTGATTTCACAGGGGAGGATACGCAGTATTTT

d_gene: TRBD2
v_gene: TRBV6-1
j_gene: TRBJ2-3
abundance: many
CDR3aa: CASTSGGRADTQYF
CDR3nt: TGTGCCAGCACTAGCGGGGGACGGGCAGATACGCAGTATTTT

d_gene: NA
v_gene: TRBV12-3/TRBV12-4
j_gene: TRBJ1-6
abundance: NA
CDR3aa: CASSFGQQLRNSPLHF
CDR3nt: TGTGCCAGCAGTTTTGGGCAGCAACTAAGAAATTCACCCCTCCACTTT

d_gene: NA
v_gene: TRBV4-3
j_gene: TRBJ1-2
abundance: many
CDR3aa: CASSQEIRIAPNYGYTF
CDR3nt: TGCGCCAGCAGCCAAGAGATTCGGATCGCCCCGAACTATGGCTACACCTTC

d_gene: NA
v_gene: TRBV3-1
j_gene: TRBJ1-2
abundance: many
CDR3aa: CASSQDGTRGYTF
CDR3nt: TGTGCCAGCAGCCAAGATGGCACTCGTGGCTACACCTTC

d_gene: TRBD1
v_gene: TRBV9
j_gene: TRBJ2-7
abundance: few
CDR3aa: CASSTGRDRGDEQYF
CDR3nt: TGTGCCAGCAGTACCGGGAGGGACAGGGGGGATGAGCAGTACTTC

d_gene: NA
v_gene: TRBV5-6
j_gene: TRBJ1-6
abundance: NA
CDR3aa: CASSLGGVPSPLHF
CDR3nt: TGTGCCAGCAGCTTGGGGGGCGTACCTTCACCCCTCCACTTT

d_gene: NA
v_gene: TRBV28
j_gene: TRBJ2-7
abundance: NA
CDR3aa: CASSLNGIGYEQYF
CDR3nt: TGTGCCAGCAGTTTAAACGGAATAGGGTACGAGCAGTACTTC

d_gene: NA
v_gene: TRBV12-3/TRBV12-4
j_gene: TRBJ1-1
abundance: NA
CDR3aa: CASTPGHQGNTEAFF
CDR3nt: TGTGCCAGCACCCCAGGTCATCAGGGGAACACTGAAGCTTTCTTT

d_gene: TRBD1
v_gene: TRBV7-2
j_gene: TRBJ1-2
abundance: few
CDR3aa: CASSAAGGRYGYGYTF
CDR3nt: TGTGCCAGCAGCGCAGCAGGGGGGCGTTATGGCTATGGCTACACCTTC